The clone carrying this TCR beta chain was counted many times. Construction of the TCRbeta library involved unique molecular identifiers. Each CDR3 protein is one row after TCRdb ran MiXCR on the PCR reads. The sample includes around 600,000 distinct CDR3 sequences, over 15% of them seen just once. This entry is derived from a study of T-cell reconstitution after alpha-beta-depleted transplantation in children. The origin of this receptor is a human donor who donated a stem cell graft to a child with acute myeloid leukemia. The specimen comprised PBMCs from the stem cell graft donor, sampled from the stem cell graft.

The CDR3: CSARGSLASYEQYF. As DNA, the CDR3 is TGCAGTGCCCGCGGGTCCCTAGCCTCCTACGAGCAGTACTTC. This chain connects TRBV20-1 to TRBJ2-7; TRBD2 is a possible D gene (5 bases). Trimming removed 6 bases at V and 0 bases at J, with 15 bases between. CDR1 is DFQATT, CDR2 SNEGSKA, per germline (reference sequence). CDR3 length: 14 amino acids.